This T cell receptor beta chain was captured in a study of blood T cell repertoires in COVID-19. Germline lookup yields CDR1 SGHRS and CDR2 YFSETQ. V lost 4 bases to trimming and J lost 7 bases, with 17 bases between them. This CDR3 has 14 residues. Here immunoSEQ multiplex PCR was the method, and the copy in TCRdb shows in-frame clones only, minus some. Of about 24,000 clones detected, about four fifths appear once; the ten largest clones hold about 6%. This TCR was recovered from a man in his fifties with COVID-19, enrolled during active disease. The source material was peripheral blood. This rearrangement joins TRBV5-1 to TRBJ1-2, with a tentative D call TRBD1 (6 bases). The DNA for the CDR3 is TGCGCCAGCAGCCCTGGGACACCTCAGAGTGGCTACACCTTC. Translating gives CASSPGTPQSGYTF.